The 27 T cell receptor beta chains given below trace back to one sample, sequenced in a study of blood T cell repertoires in COVID-19. Method: immunoSEQ multiplex PCR; TCRdb's copy keeps in-frame clones and lacks some. The repertoire includes 470,000 or so clones, roughly 85% of them detected once, and roughly 3.1% sits in the top ten. Material for sequencing was peripheral blood. Receptors were obtained from a human donor in a cohort sampled during active COVID-19.

The CDR3 sequence is CASSLAGEQETQYF. As DNA, the CDR3 is TGTGCCAGCAGTTTAGCAGGGGAACAAGAGACCCAGTACTTC. The chain links TRBV28 to TRBJ2-5, with D possibly matching TRBD1 (6 bases). V was pared by 2 bases and J by 2 bases, with 9 bases between. Germline CDR1 and CDR2: MDHEN and SYDVKM. The CDR3 loop spans 14 amino acids.

The chain is built from TRBV5-1 and TRBJ1-4; TRBD1 agrees at 7 bases. V trimming: 0 bases; J trimming: 5 bases; junction bases outside the gene matches: 4. CDR1 and CDR2 from the germline V gene are SGHRS and YFSETQ. This CDR3 region has 15 residues. The CDR3 loop is CASSLGAGGNEKLFF. The CDR3 bases are TGCGCCAGCAGCTTGGGGGCAGGGGGGAATGAAAAACTGTTTTTT.

This clone turned up a few times. The chain recombines TRBV28 with TRBJ2-7, with D perhaps matching TRBD1 (5 bases). The V gene lost 6 bases and the J gene lost 4 bases, with 13 bases spanning the gap. CDR1 and CDR2 (germline): MDHEN, SYDVKM. This CDR3 contains 13 residues. The CDR3 loop is CASRRKGVYEQYF. The DNA for the CDR3 is TGTGCCAGCAGGCGGAAAGGGGTATACGAGCAGTACTTC.

This CDR3 is CASSLAEVYNEQFF. The CDR3 region has the DNA TGCGCCAGCAGCTTGGCTGAGGTCTACAATGAGCAGTTCTTC. The genes are TRBV5-1 and TRBJ2-1; D not resolved. V dropped 0 bases and J dropped 3 bases, with 7 bases sitting between them. CDR3 length: 14 residues. Per germline, CDR1 SGHRS and CDR2 YFSETQ.

This chain links TRBV4-3 with TRBJ2-1; possible D gene TRBD2, 6 bases. Trimming took off 0 bases at V and 5 bases at J, with 23 bases between the two ends. The germline V gene encodes CDR1 LGHNA and CDR2 YSLEER. CDR3 length equals 19 residues. CDR3 in amino acids: CASSQEMTGVLRRDNEQFF. The CDR3 DNA sequence: TGCGCCAGCAGCCAAGAGATGACGGGAGTATTAAGAAGGGACAATGAGCAGTTCTTC.

This clone appeared a few times. The gene calls are TRBV3-1 (or the pseudogene TRBV3-2) and TRBJ2-1; 7 nucleotides agree with TRBD2. V gave up 4 bases and J gave up 7 bases; unmatched junction bases: 16. The CDR3 contains 17 residues. Germline V gene sequence: CDR1 LGHDT, CDR2 YNNKEL (reference sequence). CDR3 region: CASSLRLLAAPRNEQFF. DNA for the CDR3: TGTGCCAGCAGCCTCCGTCTCCTAGCGGCCCCTAGGAATGAGCAGTTCTTC.

The chain uses TRBV30 and TRBJ2-4; D is undetermined. The CDR3 is 13 residues long. CDR1 and CDR2 (germline): GTSNPN, SVGIG (reference sequence). The V gene lost 4 bases and the J gene lost 8 bases, with 15 bases spanning the gap. The CDR3 reads CAWTLGRIDIQYF. The DNA of the CDR3 is TGTGCCTGGACCCTTGGCCGTATTGACATTCAGTACTTC.

This chain joins TRBV19 and TRBJ1-6, with 7 bases aligning to TRBD1. The germline V gene has CDR1 LNHDA and CDR2 SQIVND (reference sequence). This CDR3 has 16 residues. Trimming took 2 bases from V and 4 from J; bases not matched to a gene: 5. The CDR3 loop reads CASSISTGVYNSPLHF. CDR3 coding DNA: TGTGCCAGTAGTATATCAACAGGGGTTTATAATTCACCCCTCCACTTT.

The chain is built from TRBV6-2 or TRBV6-3 and TRBJ2-1; TRBD2 agrees at 7 bases. Germline V gene sequence: CDR1 MNHEY, CDR2 SVGEGT. The CDR3 contains 15 residues. After removal of 5 bases from V and 4 bases from J, the junction contained 8 bases not matched to a gene. The CDR3 DNA reads TGTGCCAGCAGTGTGGATGGGGGGGGTTACAATGAGCAGTTCTTC. Its translation is CASSVDGGGYNEQFF.

This chain uses TRBV7-9 with TRBJ1-4; D is unresolved. The V and J ends lost 7 bases and 6 bases respectively, with 15 bases between them. The CDR3 consists of 14 residues. Germline loops: CDR1 SEHNR, CDR2 FQNEAQ (reference sequence). The chain's CDR3 is CASTFLYGDEKLFF. The CDR3 coding sequence is TGTGCCAGCACCTTTTTGTACGGAGATGAAAAACTGTTTTTT.

This chain joins TRBV9 and TRBJ2-7; 8 bases are a match to TRBD2. The CDR3 totals 17 residues. Germline lookup yields CDR1 SGDLS and CDR2 YYNGEE. Losses at the gene ends were 4 bases for V and 0 bases for J; bases not matched to a gene: 12. CDR3 coding DNA: TGTGCCAGCAGCCCTCAACTAGCGGCTCGATTCTCCTACGAGCAGTACTTC. Its translation: CASSPQLAARFSYEQYF.

Concerning this clone: The junction does not match germline at one end; this may be a read error. V and J are TRBV6-5 and TRBJ2-5; D perhaps matches TRBD2 (7 bases). CDR3 length: 14 residues. CDR1 is MNHEY, CDR2 SVGAGI, per germline. In DNA, the CDR3 is TGTGCCAGCACTTACAAGGGGGGGCGTGAGACCCAGTACTTC. It yields the protein CASTYKGGRETQYF.

This clone was detected only once. V usage is TRBV27 and J usage is TRBJ2-3; 10 bases line up with TRBD2. CDR1 is MNHEY, CDR2 SMNVEV, per germline (reference sequence). J gave up 3 bases and V 3 bases, and 6 bases lay outside the gene matches. This CDR3 is built from 16 residues. In DNA form, the CDR3 reads TGTGCCAGCAGTTTGGCTAGCGGGAGTGGAACAGATACGCAGTATTTT. This codes for CASSLASGSGTDTQYF.

J is TRBJ2-1 and V is TRBV29-1, with D perhaps TRBD2 (6 bases). Trimming removed 6 bases from V and 4 bases from J, with 16 bases in between. CDR1 is SQVTM, CDR2 ANQGSEA, per germline. The CDR3 totals 14 residues. The CDR3 here is CSVGRDLTYNEQFF. CDR3 sequence (DNA): TGCAGCGTCGGACGGGACTTGACATACAATGAGCAGTTCTTC.

The chain is built from TRBV6-5 and TRBJ1-1, with D maybe TRBD1 (6 bases). V gave up 0 bases and J gave up 8 bases, with 16 bases separating them. The CDR3 runs 15 residues. Germline assignment: CDR1 MNHEY and CDR2 SVGAGI. CDR3 DNA: TGTGCCAGCAGTTACTCGCAACAGGGAGTCGGGGAAGCTTTCTTT. Protein: CASSYSQQGVGEAFF.

The chain recombines TRBV28 with TRBJ2-5; weak D call: TRBD1 (5 bases). This CDR3 contains 18 residues. Trimming cost V 3 bases and J 2 bases, with 22 bases left between them. Germline V lookup: CDR1 MDHEN, CDR2 SYDVKM. The CDR3 is CASSFERLAGILQETQYF. CDR3 DNA sequence: TGTGCCAGCAGTTTCGAACGTTTAGCAGGGATACTACAAGAGACCCAGTACTTC. The full variable domain, rest sourced from reference TRBV28 and TRBJ2-5, is DVKVTQSSRYLVKRTGEKVFLECVQDMDHENMFWYRQDPGLGLRLIYFSYDVKMKEKGDIPEGYSVSREKKERFSLILESASTNQTSMYLCASSFERLAGILQETQYFGPGTRLLVL.

J is TRBJ2-2 and V is TRBV20-1; 10 bases align to TRBD2. This CDR3 has 15 amino acids. Germline V CDR1 and CDR2: DFQATT, SNEGSKA (reference sequence). V was pared by 3 bases and J by 3 bases, with 4 bases of the junction left unmatched. The CDR3 DNA is TGCAGTGCTAGTACGAGCGGGAGGGACACCGGGGAGCTGTTTTTT. Protein product: CSASTSGRDTGELFF.

The table lists this clone with a few counts. This chain uses TRBV29-1 with TRBJ1-1; the D gene is possibly TRBD1 (6 bases). Trimming left V 7 bases short and J 5 bases short, with 11 bases between. This CDR3 has 11 residues. Germline CDR1 is SQVTM and CDR2 is ANQGSEA. The CDR3 DNA sequence: TGCAGCGCCGATAGGGGGACTGAAGCTTTCTTT. This encodes CSADRGTEAFF. The whole variable domain, filled in from reference TRBV29-1 and TRBJ1-1, reads SAVISQKPSRDICQRGTSLTIQCQVDSQVTMMFWYRQQPGQSLTLIATANQGSEATYESGFVIDKFPISRPNLTFSTLTVSNMSPEDSSIYLCSADRGTEAFFGQGTRLTVV.

The chain couples TRBV25-1 to TRBJ1-1; TRBD1 might be the D (6 bases). CDR1 MGHDK and CDR2 SYGVNS come from the germline V gene. V lost 4 bases and J 4 bases, leaving 10 bases between the germline ends. This CDR3 spans 13 amino acids. CDR3 amino acids: CASSGQASTEAFF. CDR3 DNA: TGTGCCAGCAGTGGACAGGCGAGCACTGAAGCTTTCTTT.

V is TRBV28 and J is TRBJ2-1; perhaps TRBD2 as D (6 bases). V gave up 3 bases and J gave up 7 bases, with 16 bases separating them. The CDR3 contains 15 residues. CDR1 and CDR2 (germline): MDHEN, SYDVKM. The CDR3 bases are TGTGCCAGCAGTTTGGGCCCCGGGGGTGGGAATGAGCAGTTCTTC. Its translation: CASSLGPGGGNEQFF.

The rearrangement uses TRBV6-6 and TRBJ2-4; D possibly corresponds to TRBD2 (5 bases). CDR3 length equals 15 residues. Trimming cost V 5 bases and J 0 bases, with 11 bases left between them. CDR1 and CDR2 (germline): MNHNY, SVGAGI (reference sequence). The CDR3 region has the DNA TGTGCCAGCAGTACAGAACTAGTAGCCAAAAACATTCAGTACTTC. Its translation is CASSTELVAKNIQYF.

The count of this clone is one. This sample also contains other DNA sequences that code for the same CDR3. In DNA, the CDR3 is TGTGCCAGCAGCTTAAGGGCGGGAGGGCTAGCGGATACGCAGTATTTT. Its protein product is CASSLRAGGLADTQYF. This chain connects TRBV7-3 to TRBJ2-3, with 9 bases matching TRBD2. V lost 1 base, J lost 6 bases, and 8 bases stayed unmatched. Germline values: CDR1 SGHTA, CDR2 FQGTGA. The CDR3 loop spans 16 amino acids. Combining the CDR3 with reference TRBV7-3 and TRBJ2-3 gives the whole variable domain GAGVSQTPSNKVTEKGKYVELRCDPISGHTALYWYRQSLGQGPEFLIYFQGTGAADDSGLPNDRFFAVRPEGSVSTLKIQRTERGDSAVYLCASSLRAGGLADTQYFGPGTRLTVL.

This chain joins TRBV19 and TRBJ2-1, with D maybe TRBD2 (8 bases). This CDR3 has 18 amino acids. Germline V gives CDR1 LNHDA, CDR2 SQIVND (reference sequence). V lost 3 bases to trimming and J lost 6 bases, with 24 bases between them. The CDR3 loop reads CASSIGRGQGVSTNEQFF. The CDR3 DNA is TGTGCCAGTAGTATCGGGAGGGGGCAAGGGGTTTCTACCAATGAGCAGTTCTTC.

This chain uses TRBV4-1 with TRBJ1-4; D is ambiguous. Trimming took off 0 bases at V and 11 bases at J, with 16 bases between the two ends. The germline V gene has CDR1 MGHRA and CDR2 YSYEKL. The CDR3 covers 15 residues. The CDR3 DNA reads as TGCGCCAGCAGCCAAGATAGCATCGAAAGCGGGAAACTGTTTTTT. It yields the protein CASSQDSIESGKLFF.

The V call is TRBV4-1, the J call TRBJ2-5; 11 positions match TRBD2. The CDR3 spans 18 residues. Germline trimming cut 0 bases from V and 5 bases from J; bases unmatched to any gene: 11. Per germline, CDR1 MGHRA and CDR2 YSYEKL. The chain's CDR3 is CASSQDPLLAGDLETQYF. The CDR3 region has the DNA TGCGCCAGCAGCCAAGATCCCTTACTAGCGGGAGACTTGGAGACCCAGTACTTC.

The chain combines TRBV15 with TRBJ2-2, with D maybe TRBD2 (6 bases). CDR3 size: 17 residues. Germline-derived CDR1 and CDR2 are LNHNV and YYDKDF (reference sequence). V lost 1 base and J 3 bases, leaving 15 bases between the germline ends. The CDR3, as DNA: TGTGCCACCAGCAGAGCAGCCATCGGGAGTTACACCGGGGAGCTGTTTTTT. It yields the protein CATSRAAIGSYTGELFF.

V is TRBV5-1 and J is TRBJ2-2, with 11 bases matching TRBD1. CDR1 SGHRS and CDR2 YFSETQ come from the germline V gene. V shed 0 bases, J shed 7 bases, and the junction held 2 bases outside the gene matches. CDR3 length: 15 residues. The CDR3 sequence: CASSLAGTGGGELFF. The DNA of the CDR3 is TGCGCCAGCAGCTTGGCCGGGACAGGGGGCGGGGAGCTGTTTTTT.